These 22 T cell receptor beta chains were all obtained from the same sample, sequenced in a study of T cell repertoires in ileal Crohn's disease. Repertoires were generated with immunoSEQ multiplex PCR, while TCRdb's copy carries only in-frame clones and drops some. The data contain around 15,000 clones, approximately 90% of them singletons. Sequencing was done on a sample of ileal tissue. Source of these receptors: an adult with Crohn's disease.

CDR3 loop: CASSRGRTLGNTIYF. CDR3 bases: TGTGCCAGCAGTCGCGGGAGGACCCTGGGCAACACCATATATTTT. The chain has TRBV6-1 and TRBJ1-3; D unresolved. This CDR3 comprises 15 residues. Germline V gene lookup returns CDR1 MNHNS and CDR2 SASEGT. Trimming cost V 5 bases and J 7 bases, with 18 bases left between them.

This clone was found a few times. The V gene is TRBV5-1, the J gene TRBJ2-7, with 7 bases identical to TRBD1. The V segment lost 3 bases and the J segment 5 bases; nucleotides outside the gene matches: 5. The germline V gene encodes CDR1 SGHRS and CDR2 YFSETQ. The length of the CDR3 is 13 residues. CDR3 sequence (DNA): TGCGCCAGCAGCTCGACAGGGAACCACGAGCAGTACTTC. Translation gives CASSSTGNHEQYF.

This rearrangement joins TRBV9 to TRBJ2-5; 7 bases align to TRBD1. Judging by the DNA end, TRBJ2-7 fits better; the J call may be wrong. Germline V gene lookup returns CDR1 SGDLS and CDR2 YYNGEE. The CDR3 is 15 amino acids. CDR3 amino acids: CASSVGQGKAYEQYF. In DNA form, the CDR3 reads TGTGCCAGCAGCGTAGGACAGGGAAAGGCCTACGAGCAGTACTTC.

The V gene is TRBV29-1, the J gene TRBJ2-1; 13 bases map to TRBD2. J gave up 6 bases and V 4 bases, and 3 bases lay outside the gene matches. In germline, CDR1 is SQVTM, CDR2 ANQGSEA. The CDR3 has 14 residues. CDR3 protein: CSVVRTSGGNEQFF. CDR3 nucleotides: TGCAGCGTTGTTAGGACTAGCGGGGGCAATGAGCAGTTCTTC.

The CDR3, as DNA: TGTGCCAGCAACACCGGGACAGGGGATTTGGGGAGCAATCAGCCCCAGCATTTT. The encoded protein is CASNTGTGDLGSNQPQHF. The chain recombines TRBV5-5 with TRBJ1-5, with 10 bases lining up with TRBD1. Germline V lookup: CDR1 SGHKS, CDR2 YYEKEE (reference sequence). The CDR3 covers 18 residues. V lost 6 bases, J lost 1 base, and 13 bases stayed unmatched.

The V and J genes are TRBV30 and TRBJ2-1; 15 bases map to TRBD2. Germline lookup yields CDR1 GTSNPN and CDR2 SVGIG (reference sequence). The V gene end was trimmed by 3 bases and the J gene end by 8 bases; junction bases not matched to a gene: 5. The CDR3 extends over 15 amino acids. The DNA of the CDR3 is TGTGCCTGGAGCGGAGGACTAGCGGGAGGGGATGAGCAGTTCTTC. Translating gives CAWSGGLAGGDEQFF.

The chain links TRBV7-2 to TRBJ1-2, with TRBD1 identical over 9 bases. Germline CDR1 is SGHTA and CDR2 is FQGNSA. J gave up 6 bases and V 5 bases, and 4 bases lay outside the gene matches. The CDR3 consists of 13 residues. The CDR3 loop is CASSLRDRDGYTF. CDR3 sequence (DNA): TGTGCCAGCAGCCTCCGGGACAGGGATGGCTACACCTTC.

The rearrangement joins TRBV6-5 to TRBJ2-2, with D unclear. Germline-derived CDR1 and CDR2 are MNHEY and SVGAGI. The length of the CDR3 is 13 residues. Trimming cost V 8 bases and J 2 bases, with 9 bases left between them. CDR3 residues: CASWATNTGELFF. The CDR3 bases are TGTGCCAGCTGGGCAACCAACACCGGGGAGCTGTTTTTT.

The V gene is TRBV6-1, the J gene TRBJ2-7, with a tentative D call TRBD2 (5 bases). Germline values: CDR1 MNHNS, CDR2 SASEGT. The CDR3 contains 15 residues. Trimming cost V 5 bases and J 3 bases, with 17 bases left between them. Here the CDR3 reads CASSTAGVKGYEQYF. The CDR3 bases are TGTGCCAGCAGTACCGCCGGGGTGAAAGGCTACGAGCAGTACTTC.

This sequence joins TRBV20-1 and TRBJ2-1, with D maybe TRBD2 (7 bases). Germline CDR1 and CDR2: DFQATT and SNEGSKA (reference sequence). The CDR3 runs to 10 residues. Trimming pared 6 bases from V and 9 bases from J, leaving 9 bases between. The CDR3 sequence: CSARGREQFF. The CDR3 bases are TGCAGTGCGCGGGGGCGTGAGCAGTTCTTC.

The chain couples TRBV18 to TRBJ1-2, with D maybe TRBD1 (6 bases). This CDR3 comprises 16 residues. V was pared by 3 bases and J by 1 base, with 15 bases between. In germline, CDR1 is KGHSH, CDR2 LQKENI. The CDR3 protein is CASSPQGTAINYGYTF. CDR3 DNA sequence: TGTGCCAGCTCACCCCAGGGGACCGCAATTAACTATGGCTACACCTTC.

The V call is TRBV5-4, the J call TRBJ2-1, with a possible D match to TRBD2 (7 bases). The CDR3 length is 14 residues. The germline CDR1 and CDR2 sequences are SGHNT and YYREEE (reference sequence). The V and J ends lost 6 bases and 8 bases respectively, with 18 bases between them. CDR3 in DNA: TGTGCCAGCACATGGGGGGGGCGCACGTATGAGCAGTTCTTC. As protein: CASTWGGRTYEQFF. Combining the CDR3 with reference TRBV5-4 and TRBJ2-1 gives the whole variable domain ETGVTQSPTHLIKTRGQQVTLRCSSQSGHNTVSWYQQALGQGPQFIFQYYREEENGRGNFPPRFSGLQFPNYSSELNVNALELDDSALYLCASTWGGRTYEQFFGPGTRLTVL.

The chain combines TRBV4-2 with TRBJ2-2, with a weak D call TRBD1 (6 bases). Germline V lookup: CDR1 LGHNA, CDR2 YNFKEQ. V lost 0 bases and J lost 5, with 10 bases in between. The CDR3 runs to 15 residues. In nucleotides, the CDR3 is TGTGCCAGCAGCCAAGAACAGGGAAGAACCGGGGAGCTGTTTTTT. It encodes CASSQEQGRTGELFF.

In its sample, this clone was seen once. V is TRBV19 and J is TRBJ1-5; 8 positions match TRBD1. Trimming took 6 bases from V and 7 from J; bases not matched to a gene: 8. The CDR3 contains 14 residues. From germline, CDR1 is LNHDA and CDR2 SQIVND (reference sequence). CDR3 loop: CASSRPGGGQPQHF. In DNA, the CDR3 is TGTGCCAGTAGCAGGCCAGGGGGCGGGCAGCCCCAGCATTTT. The entire variable domain, with the rest obtained from reference TRBV19 and TRBJ1-5, is as follows: DGGITQSPKYLFRKEGQNVTLSCEQNLNHDAMYWYRQDPGQGLRLIYYSQIVNDFQKGDIAEGYSVSREKKESFPLTVTSAQKNPTAFYLCASSRPGGGQPQHFGDGTRLSIL.

The V gene is TRBV29-1, the J gene TRBJ2-5; 9 nucleotides line up with TRBD2. V gave up 8 bases and J gave up 2 bases; unmatched junction bases: 12. The CDR3 loop spans 15 amino acids. Germline V gene data show CDR1 as SQVTM and CDR2 as ANQGSEA. The CDR3 protein is CSSGGPSGIQETQYF. Written as DNA, the CDR3 is TGCAGCTCCGGCGGGCCTAGCGGGATACAAGAGACCCAGTACTTC. The whole variable domain, filled in from reference TRBV29-1 and TRBJ2-5, reads SAVISQKPSRDICQRGTSLTIQCQVDSQVTMMFWYRQQPGQSLTLIATANQGSEATYESGFVIDKFPISRPNLTFSTLTVSNMSPEDSSIYLCSSGGPSGIQETQYFGPGTRLLVL.

The V call is TRBV27, the J call TRBJ1-1, with D maybe TRBD1 (5 bases). V shed 0 bases and J shed 1 base, with 9 bases lying between them. CDR3 length equals 15 residues. Germline V CDR1 and CDR2: MNHEY, SMNVEV (reference sequence). The CDR3 sequence: CASSLSIGGNTEAFF. CDR3 nucleotides: TGTGCCAGCAGTTTATCGATCGGGGGGAACACTGAAGCTTTCTTT.

The chain recombines TRBV11-2 with TRBJ2-6; 8 positions agree with TRBD1. The trim removed 5 bases at V and 5 bases at J, leaving 2 bases unmatched. Looked up from germline, CDR1 is SGHAT and CDR2 is FQNNGV. The CDR3 totals 14 residues. Written as DNA, the CDR3 is TGTGCCAGCAGCCCAGGGGGCAGGGCCAACGTCCTGACTTTC. Residues: CASSPGGRANVLTF.

The chain employs TRBV6-1 and TRBJ1-1; 7 bases are shared with TRBD1. Looked up from germline, CDR1 is MNHNS and CDR2 is SASEGT. This CDR3 spans 11 amino acids. The CDR3 DNA sequence: TGTGGCAACAGGGGTGACTCTGAAGCTTTCTTT. It is translated as CGNRGDSEAFF.

J is TRBJ2-2 and V is TRBV19, with TRBD2 identical over 7 bases. Unmatched junction bases numbered 5, after V lost 4 bases and J lost 0 bases. Germline V gives CDR1 LNHDA, CDR2 SQIVND (reference sequence). This CDR3 is built from 16 residues. CDR3 sequence (DNA): TGTGCCAGTAGTAAGCTAGCGGCCCCGAACACCGGGGAGCTGTTTTTT. Translated, it gives CASSKLAAPNTGELFF.

This chain joins TRBV7-3 and TRBJ1-1; no clear D gene. V lost 5 bases to trimming and J lost 0 bases, with 7 bases between them. The germline V gene has CDR1 SGHTA and CDR2 FQGTGA. This CDR3 has 13 amino acids. Here the CDR3 reads CASSNSVNTEAFF. The DNA for the CDR3 is TGTGCCAGCAGCAATAGCGTGAACACTGAAGCTTTCTTT.

J is TRBJ2-3 and V is TRBV7-9; TRBD2 aligns across 12 bases. The CDR3 length is 18 residues. Losses at the gene ends were 5 bases for V and 0 bases for J; bases not matched to a gene: 9. Germline assignment: CDR1 SEHNR and CDR2 FQNEAQ (reference sequence). DNA of the CDR3: TGTGCCAGCAGCCTCCTAGCGGGGGGGAGACCTAGCACAGATACGCAGTATTTT. Translating it yields CASSLLAGGRPSTDTQYF.

The chain carries TRBV19 and TRBJ1-5, with TRBD1 matching over 7 bases. This CDR3 has 15 residues. V was clipped by 7 bases and J by 0 bases; unmatched bases: 6. The germline CDR1 and CDR2 sequences are LNHDA and SQIVND (reference sequence). In DNA, the CDR3 is TGTGCCAGTATCGCAGGGGGGTATAGCAATCAGCCCCAGCATTTT. Translating it yields CASIAGGYSNQPQHF.